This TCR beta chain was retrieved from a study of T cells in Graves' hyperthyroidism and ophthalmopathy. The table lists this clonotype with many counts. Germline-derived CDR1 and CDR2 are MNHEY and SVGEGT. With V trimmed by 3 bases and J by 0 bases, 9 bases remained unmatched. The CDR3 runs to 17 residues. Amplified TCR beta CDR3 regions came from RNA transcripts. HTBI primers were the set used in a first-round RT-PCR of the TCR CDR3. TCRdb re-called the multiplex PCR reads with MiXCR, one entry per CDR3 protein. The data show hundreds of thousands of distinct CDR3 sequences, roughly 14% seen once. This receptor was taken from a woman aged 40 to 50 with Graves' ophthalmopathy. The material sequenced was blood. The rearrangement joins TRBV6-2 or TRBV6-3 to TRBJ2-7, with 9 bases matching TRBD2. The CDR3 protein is CASSYGRLAGNSYEQYF. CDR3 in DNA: TGTGCCAGCAGTTATGGTCGGCTAGCGGGGAACTCCTACGAGCAGTACTTC.